These 13 T cell receptor beta chains were sequenced from one sample in a study of T cells in Graves' hyperthyroidism and ophthalmopathy. TCR beta CDR3 region amplification was performed from RNA transcripts. The TCR CDR3 was amplified in a first-round RT-PCR using the HTBI primer set. TCRdb itself ran the multiplex PCR reads through MiXCR, one entry per CDR3 protein. The sample yields fewer than 850,000 distinct CDR3 sequences, approximately 15% seen once. The sequenced material came from blood. Source of these receptors: a middle-aged man with Graves' hyperthyroidism.

This clonotype was seen repeatedly, ten times or more. The chain carries TRBV7-2 and TRBJ2-1; 8 bases line up with TRBD2. Germline CDR1 is SGHTA and CDR2 is FQGNSA. V trimming: 6 bases; J trimming: 0 bases; junction bases outside the gene matches: 7. The CDR3 spans 16 residues. In DNA, the CDR3 is TGTGCCAGCAGACCAATAGCGGGGCCCTCCTACAATGAGCAGTTCTTC. This translates into CASRPIAGPSYNEQFF.

The gene calls are TRBV12-3 or TRBV12-4 and TRBJ2-5, with 8 positions matching TRBD1. Unmatched junction bases numbered 9, after V lost 3 bases and J lost 3 bases. The CDR3 is 16 residues long. For the CDR3, the DNA is TGTGCCAGCAGTTTGTCGGACGAGACAGGGGAAGAGACCCAGTACTTC. It encodes CASSLSDETGEETQYF.

The sample holds many counts of this clonotype. The chain links TRBV11-2 to TRBJ2-2; D is possibly TRBD2 (6 bases). The germline CDR1 and CDR2 sequences are SGHAT and FQNNGV. Trimming took 1 base from V and 4 from J, leaving 10 bases between them. The CDR3 runs to 15 residues. The CDR3 sequence: CASSLGLGGTGELFF. The CDR3 DNA sequence: TGTGCCAGCAGCTTAGGACTGGGGGGCACCGGGGAGCTGTTTTTT.

As for this clonotype: A read error is possible here, since a much larger clone lies one base away. This rearrangement joins TRBV28 to TRBJ2-1; D gene uncertain. This CDR3 is built from 15 residues. The germline V gene has CDR1 MDHEN and CDR2 SYDVKM. CDR3 bases: TGTGCCAGCTCCGGATCCCTTCGTTTCGACAATGAGCATTTCTTC. Amino acids: CASSGSLRFDNEHFF.

A few counts support this clonotype. V is TRBV20-1 and J is TRBJ1-5; 10 bases agree with TRBD1. The CDR3 is 15 residues long. The germline CDR1 and CDR2 sequences are DFQATT and SNEGSKA (reference sequence). V gave up 3 bases and J gave up 1 base; unmatched junction bases: 3. This CDR3 is CSARDRGVSNQPQHF. The CDR3, as DNA: TGCAGTGCTAGGGACAGGGGGGTCAGCAATCAGCCCCAGCATTTT.

This chain links TRBV13 with TRBJ2-1; D not resolved. The CDR3 consists of 13 residues. V lost 0 bases and J lost 9, with 9 bases in between. The V gene's germline CDR1 is PRHDT and CDR2 FYEKMQ (reference sequence). The CDR3 loop is CASSLGLPGEQFF. In DNA form, the CDR3 reads TGTGCCAGCAGCTTAGGCCTCCCCGGTGAGCAGTTCTTC.

For this clonotype: A much more abundant neighbour one base away suggests this may be a read error. The genes are TRBV29-1 and TRBJ2-1; 9 bases match TRBD2. This CDR3 region has 14 residues. The germline V gene encodes CDR1 SQVTM and CDR2 ANQGSEA. CDR3 bases: TGCAGCGCCGTTAGCGGGAGCCCCTACAATGAGCAGTCCTTC. It specifies CSAVSGSPYNEQSF.

This clonotype was counted between two and nine times. The chain combines TRBV18 with TRBJ2-5; D is undetermined. Deletions cut 3 bases from V and 5 bases from J, with 10 bases between. In germline, CDR1 is KGHSH, CDR2 LQKENI. This CDR3 comprises 13 residues. The CDR3 is CASSPEDGETQYF. The CDR3 coding sequence is TGTGCCAGCTCACCGGAAGATGGGGAGACCCAGTACTTC.

This clonotype was counted ten times or more. The V and J genes are TRBV5-6 and TRBJ1-2; TRBD1 matches at 7 bases. This CDR3 region has 14 residues. Germline V lookup: CDR1 SGHDT, CDR2 YYEEEE. V was clipped by 6 bases and J by 4 bases; unmatched bases: 9. CDR3 sequence (DNA): TGTGCCAGCACCCCGATGGGACAGCTCTATGGCTACACCTTC. This encodes CASTPMGQLYGYTF.

In this sample, this clonotype turned up many times. This chain links TRBV29-1 with TRBJ2-2, with 14 nucleotides matching TRBD2. CDR3 length equals 15 residues. CDR1 is SQVTM, CDR2 ANQGSEA, per germline. Trimming removed 6 bases from V and 3 bases from J; junction bases left unmatched: 3. For the CDR3, the DNA is TGCAGCGTGGGACTAGCGGGAGCGGACACCGGGGAGCTGTTTTTT. This gives the protein CSVGLAGADTGELFF.

This clonotype was observed at least ten times. This chain connects TRBV2 to TRBJ2-7, with TRBD2 matching 13 bases. This CDR3 contains 13 residues. Germline V gene sequence: CDR1 SNHLY, CDR2 FYNNEI. V lost 6 bases, J lost 7 bases, and 3 bases stayed unmatched. The CDR3, as DNA: TGTGCCAGCAGGGGACTAGCGGGACGGGAGCAGTACTTC. Translating it yields CASRGLAGREQYF.

This chain uses TRBV7-9 with TRBJ2-7, with 7 bases lining up with TRBD1. After removal of 0 bases from V and 1 base from J, the junction contained 6 bases not matched to a gene. This CDR3 region has 16 residues. CDR1 and CDR2 from the germline V gene are SEHNR and FQNEAQ (reference sequence). This CDR3 is CASSLARGGESYEQYF. CDR3 bases: TGTGCCAGCAGCTTAGCGCGAGGGGGCGAGTCCTACGAGCAGTACTTC.

V is TRBV28 and J is TRBJ2-3; perhaps TRBD1 as D (6 bases). Per germline, CDR1 MDHEN and CDR2 SYDVKM. The V gene lost 3 bases and the J gene lost 5 bases, with 15 bases spanning the gap. This CDR3 is built from 15 residues. The DNA for the CDR3 is TGTGCCAGCAGTTTGGCCGGGACGGGACAAGATACGCAGTATTTT. Residues: CASSLAGTGQDTQYF.